These 13 T cell receptor beta chains originate from one sample sequenced in a study of T cells in Graves' hyperthyroidism and ophthalmopathy. RNA transcripts served as the template for amplifying TCR beta CDR3 regions. A first-round RT-PCR of the TCR CDR3 used the HTBI primer set. TCRdb passed the multiplex PCR reads through MiXCR, listing each CDR3 protein once. Seen here are roughly 500,000 distinct CDR3 sequences, about 45% observed once, and the top ten hold about 20%. Sequencing was done on a sample of peripheral blood or thyroid tissue (not recorded which). The receptor source for this set is an adult woman with Graves' disease, either hyperthyroidism or ophthalmopathy (not recorded which).

This clonotype was counted ten times or more. The rearrangement links TRBV9 to TRBJ2-2; D gene ambiguous. CDR3 length: 15 residues. Trimming took off 4 bases at V and 7 bases at J, with 17 bases between the two ends. Germline CDR1 and CDR2: SGDLS and YYNGEE. The CDR3 loop reads CASSSRSVAVGELFF. The CDR3 DNA is TGTGCCAGCAGCTCTCGGTCGGTAGCTGTCGGGGAGCTGTTTTTT. Full variable domain (missing parts from reference TRBV9 and TRBJ2-2): DSGVTQTPKHLITATGQRVTLRCSPRSGDLSVYWYQQSLDQGLQFLIQYYNGEERAKGNILERFSAQQFPDLHSELNLSSLELGDSALYFCASSSRSVAVGELFFGEGSRLTVL.

In this sample, this clonotype turned up many times. One junction end disagrees with the germline gene, perhaps due to a read error. The rearrangement uses TRBV6-5 and TRBJ2-7; 7 bases map to TRBD2. The CDR3 loop spans 13 amino acids. Per germline, CDR1 MNHEY and CDR2 SVGAGI. CDR3 region: CASSGGSSHEQYF. CDR3 nucleotide sequence: TGTGCCAGCAGCGGCGGGAGCTCCCACGAGCAGTACTTC.

This clonotype appeared many times. The J gene is TRBJ2-7, the V gene TRBV19; TRBD2 matches 7 bases. V lost 5 bases and J lost 2; bases outside the gene matches: 12. Germline loops: CDR1 LNHDA, CDR2 SQIVND (reference sequence). The CDR3 length is 16 residues. The CDR3 region has the DNA TGTGCCAGTAGTGAACCGGGAGGAGTTCCCCCCTACGAGCAGTACTTC. Protein: CASSEPGGVPPYEQYF.

This clonotype was recorded many times. The chain employs TRBV5-1 and TRBJ1-5; unclear D gene. Trimming removed 0 bases at V and 2 bases at J, with 12 bases between. The CDR3 totals 16 residues. The V gene's germline CDR1 is SGHRS and CDR2 YFSETQ. Here the CDR3 reads CASSLGGESGNQPQHF. In DNA form, the CDR3 reads TGCGCCAGCAGCTTGGGTGGGGAAAGCGGCAATCAGCCCCAGCATTTT.

This clonotype was detected many times. The chain has TRBV7-9 and TRBJ2-7, with 13 bases matching TRBD2. Trimming removed 5 bases from V and 7 bases from J; junction bases left unmatched: 8. The CDR3 has 15 residues. Germline loops: CDR1 SEHNR, CDR2 FQNEAQ (reference sequence). CDR3 nucleotide sequence: TGTGCCAGCAGCCTGGGACTAGCGGGATCTGATGAGCAGTACTTC. Its translation: CASSLGLAGSDEQYF.

The chain employs TRBV29-1 and TRBJ2-7; D gene uncertain. V lost 5 bases and J lost 2, with 13 bases in between. The CDR3 contains 13 residues. The germline gives CDR1 SQVTM, CDR2 ANQGSEA. The CDR3 DNA reads as TGCAGCGTTAGATCCGGAACCACCTACGAGCAGTACTTC. Its translation is CSVRSGTTYEQYF.

As for this clonotype: The conserved closing phenylalanine or tryptophan is absent in this CDR3, likely reflecting a read error. No DNA is shown, since the ends of the CDR3 on it are uncertain; the CDR3 is the one TCRdb lists. The V call is TRBV19, the J call TRBJ2-6; TRBD1, the table's D call, was not compared with the DNA. Germline assignment: CDR1 LNHDA and CDR2 SQIVND (reference sequence). The CDR3 is 12 amino acids long, termini counted. CDR3 loop: CASSIFVGTMNT.

Comments on this clonotype: This likely comes from a read error, as the CDR3 has no conserved phenylalanine or tryptophan at its end. The DNA is omitted, as the CDR3 cannot be located on it reliably, and the CDR3 follows TCRdb's listing. The chain combines TRBV15 with TRBJ2-3; the DNA was not used to check the table's D call, TRBD1. The CDR3 length equals 10 residues, ends included. CDR1 LNHNV and CDR2 YYDKDF come from the germline V gene (reference sequence). The CDR3 sequence is CATMGTGDAY.

Only one count was recorded for this clonotype. V is TRBV20-1 and J is TRBJ1-5; maybe TRBD1 (5 bases). CDR1 and CDR2 from the germline V gene are DFQATT and SNEGSKA (reference sequence). The CDR3 has 17 residues. Trimming stripped 6 bases from V and 3 bases from J, with 24 bases between. This CDR3 is CSARSPQRGNFNQPQHF. The CDR3 DNA follows: TGCAGTGCCAGGTCCCCTCAGAGGGGCAACTTCAATCAGCCCCAGCATTTT.

The rearrangement joins TRBV11-2 to TRBJ1-2; possibly TRBD1 for D (6 bases). In germline, CDR1 is SGHAT, CDR2 FQNNGV. There are 17 residues in the CDR3. The V end was cut by 5 bases, the J end by 3 bases, with 22 bases between. CDR3: CASSLEQKQGKDYGYTF. For the CDR3, the DNA is TGTGCCAGCAGCCTGGAACAAAAACAGGGAAAGGACTATGGCTACACCTTC.

This clonotype showed up many times. This chain connects TRBV9 to TRBJ2-2, with 9 nucleotides matching TRBD1. The CDR3 is made up of 17 amino acids. The germline V gene has CDR1 SGDLS and CDR2 YYNGEE. The V segment lost 2 bases and the J segment 3 bases; nucleotides outside the gene matches: 8. Written as DNA, the CDR3 is TGTGCCAGCAGCGTGCTGGTGACAGGGGGAGACACCGGGGAGCTGTTTTTT. Translation: CASSVLVTGGDTGELFF.

The chain joins TRBV7-9 to TRBJ2-5; the D gene is possibly TRBD2 (6 bases). CDR1 SEHNR and CDR2 FQNEAQ come from the germline V gene (reference sequence). The ends were cut back, 6 bases at V and 4 bases at J, with 12 bases in the middle. The CDR3 has 13 residues. CDR3: CASRHEAGETQYF. The CDR3, as DNA: TGTGCCAGCAGACATGAAGCGGGAGAGACCCAGTACTTC.

This clonotype was counted at least ten times. In DNA form, the CDR3 reads TGTGCCAGCAGTGGCGAGCACGGACAGGACAACTATGGCTACACCTTC. Translating it yields CASSGEHGQDNYGYTF. The V call is TRBV6-5, the J call TRBJ1-2; 7 bases map to TRBD1. The CDR3 is made up of 16 amino acids. Germline V CDR1 and CDR2: MNHEY, SVGAGI. The J segment lost 2 bases and the V segment lost 5 bases, leaving 11 bases of the junction unmatched.